The sequence of this T cell receptor (beta chain) was determined in a study of cytomegalovirus exposure and HLA in healthy donors. Trimming cost V 3 bases and J 3 bases; bases outside gene matches: 7. The CDR3 totals 15 residues. From germline, CDR1 is LNHDA and CDR2 SQIVND (reference sequence). Note on this clone: The antigen is unknown.

Study observations and caveats: The majority of TCR sequences were rare, yet some public TCRs appeared in many donors.

TCRdb keeps only in-frame clones here, not all; method: immunoSEQ multiplex PCR. This sample carries under 250,000 clones, around nine tenths of them seen once, and the ten largest clones take 1.1%. The receptor was isolated from a woman aged 18-29 years in good health and CMV-seronegative. The sequenced material came from PBMCs. The chain joins TRBV19 to TRBJ2-7; 8 bases agree with TRBD1. CDR3 sequence: CASSMGTGGVYEQYF. The CDR3 nucleotides are TGTGCCAGTAGTATGGGGACAGGAGGAGTCTACGAGCAGTACTTC.